This T cell receptor beta chain was retrieved from a study of blood T cell repertoires in COVID-19. Across the whole study: Specimens from acute and convalescent COVID-19 originated in the United States, Italy and Spain. T cells, B-cell-depleted T cells, or PBMCs provided the cDNA or gDNA that served as material.

With 1 base clipped from V and 2 bases from J, the junction kept 6 bases outside the gene matches. The CDR3 sequence is 16 residues long. Germline V gives CDR1 SGHNT, CDR2 YYREEE (reference sequence). Source study methods: Amplification of reference gene primers was used by the study to estimate nucleated cell counts. Assay: immunoSEQ multiplex PCR; the TCRdb copy retains only in-frame clones and omits some. V, J and clone size reflect that table, while D and trimming were determined from the DNA. In the table there are about 150,000 clones, 88% of which are singletons. This clone has just a few counts.

The source is a man in his 60s with active or convalescent COVID-19. The chain links TRBV5-4 to TRBJ2-3; the match to TRBD2 covers 8 bases. Sequencing was carried out using peripheral blood. DNA of the CDR3: TGTGCCAGCAGCTTGAAACTAGCGGCCAACACAGATACGCAGTATTTT. Translation gives CASSLKLAANTDTQYF.